The 9 T cell receptor beta chains below come from one sample, sequenced in a study of identical twins. TCRdb reprocessed the 5' RACE reads via MiXCR and lists one record per CDR3 protein. The data show 400,000 or so distinct CDR3 sequences, approximately 9.1% seen once. The sample consisted of naive T cells sorted from blood. Source of these receptors: a woman in her 50s in good health.

This rearrangement joins TRBV29-1 to TRBJ2-1; 8 nucleotides match TRBD2. CDR3 size: 15 residues. With 4 bases clipped from V and 0 bases from J, the junction kept 5 bases outside the gene matches. Germline V gene sequence: CDR1 SQVTM, CDR2 ANQGSEA. This CDR3 reads CSVAGGPISYNEQFF. CDR3 sequence (DNA): TGCAGCGTTGCGGGAGGGCCTATCTCCTACAATGAGCAGTTCTTC.

In its sample, this clonotype was seen many times. The chain uses TRBV24-1 and TRBJ2-3; D unclear. The CDR3 loop spans 14 amino acids. The ends were cut back, 5 bases at V and 3 bases at J, with 11 bases in the middle. Per the germline V gene, CDR1 is KGHDR and CDR2 is SFDVKD. CDR3 nucleotide sequence: TGTGCCACCAGTGGCCAGCTAGGAACAGATACGCAGTATTTT. Encoded protein: CATSGQLGTDTQYF.

This clonotype has a count of ten or more. The rearrangement joins TRBV10-2 to TRBJ1-6; 9 nucleotides match TRBD1. With V trimmed by 1 base and J by 8 bases, 0 bases remained unmatched. CDR3 size: 14 residues. The V gene's germline CDR1 is WSHSY and CDR2 SAAADI. The CDR3 sequence is CASSEWTGDSPLHF. In DNA, the CDR3 is TGCGCCAGCAGTGAGTGGACAGGGGATTCACCCCTCCACTTT.

In this sample, this clonotype turned up a few times. The chain is built from TRBV20-1 and TRBJ2-1; D is unclear. CDR1 is DFQATT and CDR2 is SNEGSKA in the germline V gene (reference sequence). CDR3 length: 14 amino acids. Trimming stripped 2 bases from V and 2 bases from J, with 10 bases between. The CDR3 nucleotides are TGCAGTGCTAGAAAACCTCAGACCTACAATGAGCAGTTCTTC. Amino acid sequence: CSARKPQTYNEQFF.

This clonotype was counted a few times. This sequence joins TRBV29-1 and TRBJ2-1, with 12 bases matching TRBD2. V lost 5 bases to trimming and J lost 0 bases; unmatched junction nucleotides: 14. CDR1 SQVTM and CDR2 ANQGSEA come from the germline V gene. The CDR3 sequence is 19 residues long. The CDR3 nucleotides are TGCAGCGTTAAACGGGGGCTAGCGGGAGGGATGAGCTCCTACAATGAGCAGTTCTTC. It yields the protein CSVKRGLAGGMSSYNEQFF.

This clonotype was recorded a few times. The rearrangement uses TRBV27 and TRBJ1-6; perhaps TRBD1 as D (5 bases). V gave up 7 bases and J gave up 9 bases, with 13 bases separating them. The CDR3 sequence is 13 residues long. CDR1 and CDR2 (germline): MNHEY, SMNVEV (reference sequence). The CDR3 protein is CASKYRDLSPLHF. The DNA of the CDR3 is TGTGCCAGCAAATACCGGGACCTTTCACCCCTCCACTTT.

This clonotype showed up just a few times. The V and J genes are TRBV12-3 or TRBV12-4 and TRBJ2-3; TRBD2 might be the D (6 bases). The CDR3 consists of 15 residues. V dropped 3 bases and J dropped 0 bases, with 10 bases sitting between them. The CDR3, as DNA: TGTGCCAGCAGTTTTACTAGCCCAAGCACAGATACGCAGTATTTT. Its protein is CASSFTSPSTDTQYF.

This clonotype was seen a handful of times. The rearrangement joins TRBV12-3 or TRBV12-4 to TRBJ2-3; D remains unclear. The CDR3 consists of 14 residues. Trimming removed 3 bases from V and 0 bases from J, with 7 bases in between. The CDR3 loop reads CASSFVSSTDTQYF. CDR3 DNA: TGTGCCAGCAGTTTCGTATCAAGCACAGATACGCAGTATTTT.

The chain uses TRBV25-1 and TRBJ2-7, with a tentative D call TRBD1 (5 bases). This CDR3 has 11 amino acids. CDR1 MGHDK and CDR2 SYGVNS come from the germline V gene. V was clipped by 6 bases and J by 6 bases, with 9 bases between them. CDR3 protein: CASSRAPEQYV. DNA of the CDR3: TGTGCCAGCAGCAGGGCGCCCGAGCAGTACGTC.